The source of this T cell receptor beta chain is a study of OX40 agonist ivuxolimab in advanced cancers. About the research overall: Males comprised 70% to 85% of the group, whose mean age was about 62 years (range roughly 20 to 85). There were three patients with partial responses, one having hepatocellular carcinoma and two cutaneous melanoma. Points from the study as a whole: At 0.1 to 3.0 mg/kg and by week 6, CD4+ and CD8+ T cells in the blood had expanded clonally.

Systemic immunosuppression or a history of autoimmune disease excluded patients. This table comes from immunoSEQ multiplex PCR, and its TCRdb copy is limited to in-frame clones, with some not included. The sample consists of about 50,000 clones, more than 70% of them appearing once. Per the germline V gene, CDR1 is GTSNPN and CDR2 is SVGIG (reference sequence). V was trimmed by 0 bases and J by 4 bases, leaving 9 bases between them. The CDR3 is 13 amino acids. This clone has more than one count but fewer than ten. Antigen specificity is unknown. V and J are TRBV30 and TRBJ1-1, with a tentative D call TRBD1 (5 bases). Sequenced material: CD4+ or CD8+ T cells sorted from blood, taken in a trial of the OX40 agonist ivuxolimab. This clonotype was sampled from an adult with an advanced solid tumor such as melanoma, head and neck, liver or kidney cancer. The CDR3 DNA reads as TGTGCCTGGAGTGTACAGGCCGGCACTGAAGCTTTCTTT. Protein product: CAWSVQAGTEAFF.